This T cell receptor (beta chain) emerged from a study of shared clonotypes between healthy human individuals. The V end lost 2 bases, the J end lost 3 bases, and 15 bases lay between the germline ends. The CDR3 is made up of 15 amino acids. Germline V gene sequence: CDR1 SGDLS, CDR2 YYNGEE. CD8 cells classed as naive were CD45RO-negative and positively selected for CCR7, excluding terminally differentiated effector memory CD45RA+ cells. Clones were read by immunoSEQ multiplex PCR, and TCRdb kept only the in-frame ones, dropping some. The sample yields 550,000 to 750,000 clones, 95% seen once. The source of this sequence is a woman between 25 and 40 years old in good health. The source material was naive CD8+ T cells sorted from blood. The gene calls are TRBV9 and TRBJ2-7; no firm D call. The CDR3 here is CASSVGPVGSYEQYF. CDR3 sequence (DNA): TGTGCCAGCAGCGTTGGCCCAGTGGGCAGCTACGAGCAGTACTTC.